A selection of T cell receptor beta chains follows, all from one sample in a study of blood T cell repertoires in COVID-19. Profiling relied on immunoSEQ multiplex PCR, and the TCRdb table lists in-frame clones only, not all of them. The table has 100,000 to 150,000 clones, around nine tenths seen once; the top ten hold about 7.3%. Sequenced material: peripheral blood. The receptors come from a man aged 45-65 years with acute or convalescent COVID-19. Both conserved end residues are part of each CDR3. D genes are given only for firm matches. Rows may omit the clone size; those that give it use once, few, many or a size class.

j_gene	abundance	v_gene	len	d_gene	CDR3nt	CDR3aa
TRBJ2-1	-	TRBV11-3	18	TRBD2	TGTGCCAGCAGCTTGGGTCTAGCGGGAGACGAATCCTACAATGAGCAGTTCTTC	CASSLGLAGDESYNEQFF
TRBJ2-3	-	TRBV10-3	16	TRBD2	TGTGCCATCAGTGAAATAGCGGGAGGGAGCACAGATACGCAGTATTTT	CAISEIAGGSTDTQYF
TRBJ2-1	-	TRBV5-1	16	TRBD2	TGCGCCAGCAGTCAAGCCGGGACTAGCGTCGGACTTCAACGGTTCTTC	CASSQAGTSVGLQRFF
TRBJ2-1	-	TRBV11-3	16	TRBD2	TGTGCCAGCAGCCCCAGCGGGGCCCTCACCTACAATGAGCAGTTCTTC	CASSPSGALTYNEQFF
TRBJ2-7	-	TRBV27	15	-	TGTGCCAGCAGTATACTCCCCGGGGAGTCCTACGAGCAGTACTTC	CASSILPGESYEQYF
TRBJ1-1	-	TRBV7-9	18	TRBD1	TGTGCCAGCAGCTTACTAGGTTTGGGGGACAGGGGGCGATCTGAAGCTTTCTTT	CASSLLGLGDRGRSEAFF
TRBJ1-1	-	TRBV27	17	TRBD1	TGTGCCAGCAGTTTATTTTCGGCAGGGGGCGCAGGAACTGAAGCTTTCTTT	CASSLFSAGGAGTEAFF
TRBJ1-2	-	TRBV6-5	14	TRBD1	TGTGCCAGCAGTTACGAGTCGGACAGGGCGCGCTACACCTTC	CASSYESDRARYTF
TRBJ1-5	once	TRBV27	12	TRBD1	TGTGCCAGCAGTTTATCCGGACAGGCCCAGCATTTT	CASSLSGQAQHF
TRBJ2-1	-	TRBV6-5	13	-	TGTGCCAGCGGCCCGACTGTTACAAATGAGCAGTTCTTC	CASGPTVTNEQFF
TRBJ2-7	-	TRBV5-1	13	-	TGCGCCAGCAGCTTGGGGCCAGGGTACGAGCAGTACTTC	CASSLGPGYEQYF
TRBJ2-5	-	TRBV7-9	13	-	TGTGCCAGCAGCCGCCGGGGCCAAGAGACCCAGTACTTC	CASSRRGQETQYF
TRBJ1-1	-	TRBV24-1	15	-	TGTGCCACCAGTGTCGGTGGGCTGGTTGGCACTGAAGCTTTCTTT	CATSVGGLVGTEAFF
TRBJ2-7	-	TRBV15	18	TRBD2	TGTGCCACCAGCAGAACCGAGACTAGCGGGAGGGATAGTTACGAGCAGTACTTC	CATSRTETSGRDSYEQYF
TRBJ2-1	-	TRBV5-1	16	-	TGCGCCAGCAGCGATCCTCAGGGACTCTCCTACAATGAGCAGTTCTTC	CASSDPQGLSYNEQFF
TRBJ1-5	-	TRBV27	14	TRBD1	TGTGCCAGCAGTTCTGACAGGGTGGACCAGCCCCAGCATTTT	CASSSDRVDQPQHF
TRBJ2-1	once	TRBV6-2/TRBV6-3	17	TRBD2	TGTGCCAGCAGCGCCCGTCCGGGACTACTGAGTGGGAATGAGCAGTTCTTC	CASSARPGLLSGNEQFF
TRBJ2-1	-	TRBV5-1	15	TRBD1	TGCGCCAGCAGCTTGCGGACAGGAGATTACAATGAGCAGTTCTTC	CASSLRTGDYNEQFF
TRBJ2-1	-	TRBV4-2	20	TRBD2	TGTGCCAGCAGCCTCCAGTGGGCGACTAGCGGTACTAACCCCTACAATGAGCAGTTCTTC	CASSLQWATSGTNPYNEQFF
TRBJ2-7	-	TRBV6-7	15	-	TGTGCCAGCAGTCCCCCGCGGGACTTAACCTACGAGCAGTACTTC	CASSPPRDLTYEQYF
TRBJ2-3	-	TRBV18	14	-	TGTGCCAGCTCACCACCTTCTAGTGCAGATACGCAGTATTTT	CASSPPSSADTQYF
TRBJ1-1	-	TRBV5-1	13	-	TGCGCCAGCAGCTTAGGACAGCTCACTGAAGCTTTCTTT	CASSLGQLTEAFF
TRBJ2-4	-	TRBV20-1	16	TRBD2	TGCAGTGCTAGTTCATCCGGGAGGTCTATAAAAAACATTCAGTACTTC	CSASSSGRSIKNIQYF
TRBJ2-5	-	TRBV5-1	16	TRBD1	TGCGCCAGCAGCTTGTCCGGACAGGGAGGACAAGAGACCCAGTACTTC	CASSLSGQGGQETQYF
TRBJ1-5	-	TRBV6-6	14	-	TGTGCCACGGGGAGGGATTTGGGCAATCAGCCCCAGCATTTT	CATGRDLGNQPQHF
TRBJ2-3	-	TRBV7-6	15	TRBD1	TGTGCCAGCAGCCGCCGGGACAGGGTGACAGATACGCAGTATTTT	CASSRRDRVTDTQYF
TRBJ1-3	-	TRBV6-1	16	TRBD1	TGTGCCAGCAGTGTAGGACAGGGGGCCTCTGGAAACACCATATATTTT	CASSVGQGASGNTIYF
TRBJ2-7	-	TRBV5-1	14	TRBD1	TGCGCCAGCAGCTGGGACAGGCTAGCCTACGAGCAGTACTTC	CASSWDRLAYEQYF
TRBJ2-7	-	TRBV21-1	13	-	TGTGCCAGTGACCGGGGAGGGCCCTACGAGCAGTACTTC	CASDRGGPYEQYF
TRBJ2-7	-	TRBV5-1	16	TRBD2	TGCGCCAGCAGCCCACTCCGGGAGGGGCGAGCGTACGAGCAGTACTTC	CASSPLREGRAYEQYF
TRBJ2-1	medium-sized	TRBV29-1	16	TRBD2	TGCAGCGTCCCCAAAGGACTAGCGGATGCCTACAATGAGCAGTTCTTC	CSVPKGLADAYNEQFF
TRBJ2-7	-	TRBV7-2	14	TRBD1	TGTGCCAGCAGCTTAGACAGGGGGCGGCACGAGCAGTACTTC	CASSLDRGRHEQYF
TRBJ2-6	-	TRBV5-1	14	-	TGCGCCAGCAGCGAACGGGTAGGGGCCAACGTCCTGACTTTC	CASSERVGANVLTF
TRBJ2-7	-	TRBV3-1/TRBV3-2	14	-	TGTGCCAGCAGCCAAGGCTCCGGGAGCTACGAGCAGTACTTC	CASSQGSGSYEQYF
TRBJ2-3	-	TRBV7-9	14	-	TGTGCCAGCAGCTGGTCTTCTAGCACCGATACGCAGTATTTT	CASSWSSSTDTQYF
TRBJ1-4	once	TRBV5-6	15	-	TGTGCCAGCAGCCTGGCCGGAGGGAGTTATGAAAAACTGTTTTTT	CASSLAGGSYEKLFF
TRBJ1-2	-	TRBV30	13	TRBD1	TGTGCCTGGAAAGGGACAGGGGGCTCTGGCTACACCTTC	CAWKGTGGSGYTF
TRBJ2-1	-	TRBV11-3	17	TRBD2	TGTGCCAGCAGCTTTGAGGCTAGCGGGGTATCCTACAATGAGCAGTTCTTC	CASSFEASGVSYNEQFF
TRBJ2-3	-	TRBV6-4	15	TRBD1	TGTGCCAGCAGCCGACAGGGGTTAAGCACAGATACGCAGTATTTT	CASSRQGLSTDTQYF
TRBJ1-2	-	TRBV4-3	14	-	TGCGCCAGCAGCCAAGACCGGAGGGGCGGGGGCTACACCTTC	CASSQDRRGGGYTF
TRBJ1-3	-	TRBV6-6	14	-	TGTGCCAGCAGCCTTACGGGGGTTGGAAACACCATATATTTT	CASSLTGVGNTIYF
TRBJ2-4	-	TRBV6-5	14	-	TGTGCCAGCACGACGGGATCCCCAGAAAACATTCAGTACTTC	CASTTGSPENIQYF